This T cell receptor (beta chain) was captured by sequencing in a study of shared clonotypes between healthy human individuals. Clones were sequenced by immunoSEQ multiplex PCR, and TCRdb holds only the in-frame ones, with some missing. The sample shows some 900,000 clones, over 60% of them seen only once. The sample was memory CD4+ T cells sorted from blood. Subset in this sample: CD45RA-negative fraction. This receptor was taken from a man between 18 and 35 years old in good health.

CDR3 amino acids: CASLPPGTANSPLHF. The CDR3 region has the DNA TGTGCCAGTTTACCCCCCGGGACGGCTAATTCACCCCTCCACTTT. This rearrangement joins TRBV28 to TRBJ1-6; possible D gene TRBD1, 5 bases. The V and J ends lost 9 bases and 6 bases respectively, with 18 bases between them. The CDR3 runs 15 residues. CDR1 MDHEN and CDR2 SYDVKM come from the germline V gene.